The table lists the clone carrying this T cell receptor (beta chain) with a few counts. Its matching antigen is unknown. This CDR3 has 18 residues. Trimming took 0 bases from V and 0 from J, leaving 15 bases between them. CDR1 and CDR2 (germline): LGHNA, YNFKEQ. This sample was included in a study of CD8 T cells in Susac syndrome. Random hexamers served to reverse transcribe roughly 0.45 to 1 ug RNA. It was immunoSEQ multiplex PCR that amplified TCR beta CDR3 across 54 Vbeta and 13 Jbeta. Using its own MiXCR run on the immunoSEQ multiplex PCR reads, TCRdb lists one record per CDR3 protein. The table has roughly 50,000 distinct CDR3 sequences, under 95% seen once; the top ten hold around 0.53%. High-throughput TCR beta sequencing covered peripheral CD8+ and CD4+ T cells. Negative isolation was applied to CD8+ and CD4+ T cells, and FACS enrichment was applied to TEMRA cells. General study findings and limits: The authors acknowledged that the study's TCR sequencing and HLA analysis involved relatively few individuals.

This receptor was obtained from a human donor in good health. This rearrangement joins TRBV4-2 to TRBJ2-4; unclear D gene. The specimen was CD8+ T cells from PBMCs. The CDR3 region has the DNA TGTGCCAGCAGCCAAGAGTTGGCTACCACTATAGCCAAAAACATTCAGTACTTC. Protein product: CASSQELATTIAKNIQYF.